Listed here is a single TCR beta chain. The clone's antigen remains unknown. An end of the junction differs from the germline gene, which may be a read error. Library creation used PCR. The data were produced on a HiSeq X Ten. The public reads were run again by TCRdb, first through fastp at Q25 and then through MiXCR, and only productive beta chains were kept. A single entry per CDR3 protein holds the most common genes and DNA from its merged rows. The sample table records 23,000 or so distinct CDR3 sequences; about 50% of these occur just once. The biggest ten clones account for more than 40% of the sample. The donors were patients who had localized lung adenocarcinoma, which is a subtype of non-small cell lung cancer. The samples were taken from the centers of localized lung adenocarcinomas. For TCR repertoire analysis, CD8+ T cells from tumor tissue were profiled separately from CD4+ T cells. The CDR3 sequence holds 15 residues, the cysteine and phenylalanine included. Only the CDR3 part of the read is kept: 45 bases, read in frame from the first base. Via the germline V gene, CDR1 is MNHNS and CDR2 SASEGT.

This sample was included in a study of CD4 and CD8 cells across lung adenocarcinoma regions (dated by TCRdb to the late 2010s). Some background on the complete study: The study examined intratumor heterogeneity of the T cell receptor repertoire by comparing tumor centers with tumor margins.

The rearranged chain carries TRBV6-1 and TRBJ2-4; a tentative D call is TRBD2 (6 bases match). The sequence came from a male donor with lung adenocarcinoma. The CD4 and CD8 labels of this study may be unreliable. Specimen: CD8+ T cells from the center of a lung tumor. What this sample's cell subset or site label stands for: tumor center region. The nucleotides are TGTGCCCGCATTGCGGGACTGGGGGGAAAAGACACGCAGTATTTC. Its translation is CARIAGLGGKDTQYF.